Presented here are 20 T cell receptor beta chains from one specimen sequenced in a study of OX40 agonist ivuxolimab in advanced cancers. Clones were read by immunoSEQ multiplex PCR, and TCRdb kept only the in-frame ones, dropping some. This table has some 57,000 clones, about 82% appearing once. The material was CD4+ or CD8+ T cells sorted from blood, obtained in a trial of the OX40 agonist ivuxolimab. The receptors were gathered from an adult with an advanced solid tumor such as melanoma, head and neck, liver or kidney cancer.

The CDR3 here is CASSYSTTNEKLFF. CDR3 nucleotide sequence: TGTGCCAGCAGTTACAGTACAACTAATGAAAAACTGTTTTTT. The chain recombines TRBV6-5 with TRBJ1-4; no clear D. This CDR3 contains 14 residues. Trimming removed 2 bases from V and 0 bases from J, with 4 bases in between. The germline gives CDR1 MNHEY, CDR2 SVGAGI.

This rearrangement joins TRBV6-5 to TRBJ2-3, with D possibly called TRBD1 or TRBD2 (5 bases each). Trimming cost V 5 bases and J 0 bases, with 9 bases left between them. The CDR3 runs 14 residues. CDR1 and CDR2 from the germline V gene are MNHEY and SVGAGI. The CDR3 sequence: CASSDWDSTDTQYF. The CDR3 DNA follows: TGTGCCAGCAGTGACTGGGACAGCACAGATACGCAGTATTTT.

The rearrangement joins TRBV7-9 to TRBJ2-7; a weak D match, TRBD1 (6 bases). This CDR3 comprises 13 residues. The V and J ends lost 4 bases and 7 bases respectively, with 14 bases between them. Germline V gene lookup returns CDR1 SEHNR and CDR2 FQNEAQ (reference sequence). CDR3 nucleotide sequence: TGTGCCAGCAGCTCAGACAGGCTGGGGGAGCAGTACTTC. Encoded protein: CASSSDRLGEQYF.

The chain employs TRBV6-1 and TRBJ2-2; D gene unclear. V was trimmed by 1 base and J by 5 bases, leaving 8 bases between them. The CDR3 is 14 amino acids. The germline CDR1 and CDR2 sequences are MNHNS and SASEGT. The DNA of the CDR3 is TGTGCCAGCAGTGAAGTTCCAGATACCGGGGAGCTGTTTTTT. This sequence encodes CASSEVPDTGELFF.

The chain employs TRBV15 and TRBJ2-3, with D perhaps TRBD1 (5 bases). Trimming stripped 0 bases from V and 4 bases from J, with 11 bases between. This CDR3 region has 15 residues. Germline CDR1 reads LNHNV; CDR2 reads YYDKDF (reference sequence). CDR3 loop: CATSREGPGPDTQYF. CDR3 bases: TGTGCCACCAGCAGAGAGGGCCCAGGGCCAGATACGCAGTATTTT. Full variable domain (outside the CDR3, taken from reference TRBV15 and TRBJ2-3): DAMVIQNPRYQVTQFGKPVTLSCSQTLNHNVMYWYQQKSSQAPKLLFHYYDKDFNNEADTPDNFQSRRPNTSFCFLDIRSPGLGDTAMYLCATSREGPGPDTQYFGPGTRLTVL.

The chain combines TRBV5-1 with TRBJ1-4; 7 nucleotides align to TRBD1. Germline trimming cut 6 bases from V and 3 bases from J; bases unmatched to any gene: 5. The germline gives CDR1 SGHRS, CDR2 YFSETQ. The CDR3 has 14 residues. The CDR3 sequence is CASTPGGANEKLFF. CDR3 sequence (DNA): TGCGCCAGCACTCCAGGGGGGGCTAATGAAAAACTGTTTTTT.

The chain combines TRBV6-6 with TRBJ1-4; TRBD1 is a possible D gene (6 bases). CDR1 and CDR2 (germline): MNHNY, SVGAGI (reference sequence). V lost 8 bases to trimming and J lost 7 bases, with 20 bases between them. This CDR3 contains 15 residues. The CDR3 nucleotides read TGTGCCAGCCGACCCCCCTCAGGGGCTGGTGAAAAACTGTTTTTT. Its protein is CASRPPSGAGEKLFF.

In this sample, this clone turned up a few times. The genes are TRBV7-3 and TRBJ1-1; 7 bases match TRBD1. J gave up 8 bases and V 5 bases, and 8 bases lay outside the gene matches. Germline V gives CDR1 SGHTA, CDR2 FQGTGA. This CDR3 has 13 residues. CDR3 DNA: TGTGCCAGCAGCCCCGGGACAGACCAAGAAGCTTTCTTT. Its protein is CASSPGTDQEAFF.

As to this clone: At one end, the junction sequence differs from germline, possibly due to a read error. V and J are TRBV7-7 and TRBJ1-1; D is unresolved. CDR1 SSHAT and CDR2 FNYEAQ come from the germline V gene (reference sequence). The CDR3 is made up of 13 amino acids. CDR3 DNA sequence: TGTGCTAGCAGCGCCGACAAGAACACTGAAGCTTTCTTT. Amino acid sequence: CASSADKNTEAFF.

The chain carries TRBV11-2 and TRBJ2-7; TRBD1 aligns across 7 bases. From germline, CDR1 is SGHAT and CDR2 FQNNGV. The V gene end was trimmed by 7 bases and the J gene end by 0 bases; junction bases not matched to a gene: 9. The CDR3 contains 15 residues. The CDR3 nucleotides read TGTGCCAGCAACAGACAGGGCCAGAGCTCCTACGAGCAGTACTTC. This gives the protein CASNRQGQSSYEQYF.

The gene calls are TRBV6-1 and TRBJ1-2, with D uncertain. Trimming cost V 2 bases and J 0 bases, with 13 bases left between them. CDR1 MNHNS and CDR2 SASEGT come from the germline V gene. There are 16 residues in the CDR3. The CDR3 region has the DNA TGTGCCAGCAGTGAATACGCACGGACCACTAACTATGGCTACACCTTC. Translating gives CASSEYARTTNYGYTF.

V and J are TRBV27 and TRBJ1-6, with no clear D. Germline V gives CDR1 MNHEY, CDR2 SMNVEV (reference sequence). V lost 5 bases, J lost 6 bases, and 11 bases lay in between. The CDR3 is 14 residues long. For the CDR3, the DNA is TGTGCCAGCAGTGCCCGAGGCCTTAATTCACCCCTCCACTTT. This encodes CASSARGLNSPLHF.

V usage is TRBV7-2 and J usage is TRBJ2-3; D gene unclear. V was pared by 4 bases and J by 3 bases, with 11 bases between. Germline lookup yields CDR1 SGHTA and CDR2 FQGNSA. This CDR3 region has 14 residues. The CDR3 bases are TGTGCCAGCAGCTATAACGGCCAGACAGATACGCAGTATTTT. Amino acids: CASSYNGQTDTQYF.

With respect to this clone: Relative to the germline gene, one junction end is altered; a read error may explain this. The rearrangement links TRBV7-7 to TRBJ2-5; the D is unclear. Germline lookup yields CDR1 SSHAT and CDR2 FNYEAQ (reference sequence). The CDR3 loop spans 13 amino acids. Written as DNA, the CDR3 is TGTGCTAGCAGCTCTGACATCGGGGAGACCCAGTACTTC. This gives the protein CASSSDIGETQYF.

The chain uses TRBV29-1 and TRBJ1-1; TRBD1 is a possible D gene (5 bases). V was clipped by 2 bases and J by 3 bases, with 13 bases between them. The CDR3 has 14 amino acids. Germline values: CDR1 SQVTM, CDR2 ANQGSEA. CDR3: CSVENWGLHTEAFF. The CDR3 region has the DNA TGCAGCGTTGAAAATTGGGGCCTTCACACTGAAGCTTTCTTT. The entire variable domain, with the rest obtained from reference TRBV29-1 and TRBJ1-1, is as follows: SAVISQKPSRDICQRGTSLTIQCQVDSQVTMMFWYRQQPGQSLTLIATANQGSEATYESGFVIDKFPISRPNLTFSTLTVSNMSPEDSSIYLCSVENWGLHTEAFFGQGTRLTVV.

The chain is built from TRBV7-9 and TRBJ2-3; D is uncertain. V lost 3 bases and J 3 bases, leaving 7 bases between the germline ends. The germline V gene encodes CDR1 SEHNR and CDR2 FQNEAQ (reference sequence). The CDR3 length is 13 residues. CDR3 in DNA: TGTGCCAGCAGCTTGCTTAGGACAGATACGCAGTATTTT. Translating it yields CASSLLRTDTQYF.

The V and J genes are TRBV19 and TRBJ1-2, with D perhaps TRBD1 (6 bases). The CDR3 is 15 residues long. With 6 bases removed from V and 1 base from J, the gap between germline ends came to 15 bases. The V gene's germline CDR1 is LNHDA and CDR2 SQIVND (reference sequence). The CDR3 protein is CASRHGQTINYGYTF. The DNA of the CDR3 is TGTGCCAGTAGGCACGGACAGACTATTAACTATGGCTACACCTTC. Supplemented by reference TRBV19 and TRBJ1-2, the full variable domain reads DGGITQSPKYLFRKEGQNVTLSCEQNLNHDAMYWYRQDPGQGLRLIYYSQIVNDFQKGDIAEGYSVSREKKESFPLTVTSAQKNPTAFYLCASRHGQTINYGYTFGSGTRLTVV.

This clone was counted only a few times. The chain couples TRBV7-9 to TRBJ1-3; no firm D call. CDR3 size: 14 residues. Trimming shortened V by 7 bases and J by 8 bases, and 18 bases separated the two germline ends. Germline CDR1 and CDR2: SEHNR and FQNEAQ (reference sequence). For the CDR3, the DNA is TGTGCCAGCAACGAGAGAGTTGCGGGAGACACCATATATTTT. This codes for CASNERVAGDTIYF.

The genes are TRBV25-1 and TRBJ2-3; 12 nucleotides agree with TRBD2. V was clipped by 4 bases and J by 3 bases; unmatched bases: 11. The CDR3 has 18 residues. Germline loops: CDR1 MGHDK, CDR2 SYGVNS. CDR3 protein: CASSVLRTSGVGTDTQYF. The CDR3 coding sequence is TGTGCCAGCAGTGTCTTACGGACTAGCGGGGTTGGAACAGATACGCAGTATTTT.

The rearrangement links TRBV5-5 to TRBJ2-7; 9 bases are shared with TRBD1. V was pared by 4 bases and J by 1 base, with 9 bases of the junction left unmatched. Germline lookup yields CDR1 SGHKS and CDR2 YYEKEE (reference sequence). This CDR3 has 16 amino acids. The CDR3 coding sequence is TGTGCCAGCAGCCGAGATCAACAGGGGGCGTCCTACGAGCAGTACTTC. It specifies CASSRDQQGASYEQYF.